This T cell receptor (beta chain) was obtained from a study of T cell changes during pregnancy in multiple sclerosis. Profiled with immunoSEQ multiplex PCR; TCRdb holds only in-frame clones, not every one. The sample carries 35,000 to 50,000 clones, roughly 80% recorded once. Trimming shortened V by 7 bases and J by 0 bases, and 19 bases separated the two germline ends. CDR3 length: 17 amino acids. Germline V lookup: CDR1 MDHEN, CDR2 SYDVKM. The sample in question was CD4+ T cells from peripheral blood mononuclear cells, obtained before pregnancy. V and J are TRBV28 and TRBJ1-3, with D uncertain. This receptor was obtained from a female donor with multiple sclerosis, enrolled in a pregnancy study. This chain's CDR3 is CASISNTGKGSGNTIYF. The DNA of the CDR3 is TGTGCCAGCATCTCAAACACGGGGAAAGGCTCTGGAAACACCATATATTTT. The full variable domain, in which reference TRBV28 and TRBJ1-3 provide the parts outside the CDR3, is DVKVTQSSRYLVKRTGEKVFLECVQDMDHENMFWYRQDPGLGLRLIYFSYDVKMKEKGDIPEGYSVSREKKERFSLILESASTNQTSMYLCASISNTGKGSGNTIYFGEGSWLTVV.